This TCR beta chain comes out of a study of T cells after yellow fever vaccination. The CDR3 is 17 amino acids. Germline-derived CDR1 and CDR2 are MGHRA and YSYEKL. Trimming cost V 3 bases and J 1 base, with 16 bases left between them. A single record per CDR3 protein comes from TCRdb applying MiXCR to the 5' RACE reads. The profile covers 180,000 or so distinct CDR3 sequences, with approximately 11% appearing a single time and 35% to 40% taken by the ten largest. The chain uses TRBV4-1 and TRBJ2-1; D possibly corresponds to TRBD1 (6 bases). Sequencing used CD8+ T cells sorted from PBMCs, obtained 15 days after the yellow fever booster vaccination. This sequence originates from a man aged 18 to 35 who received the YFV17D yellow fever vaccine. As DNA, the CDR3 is TGCGCCAGCAGCCAGCCCGGGACACCTACTTCCTACAATGAGCAGTTCTTC. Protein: CASSQPGTPTSYNEQFF.